This TCR beta chain originates from a study of blood T cell repertoires in COVID-19. Sequenced by immunoSEQ multiplex PCR; TCRdb stores in-frame clones only, minus some. This sample carries some 180,000 clones, around 90% of them seen once, and the ten largest clones take about 0.54%. The origin of this receptor is a man between 50 and 59 years old with acute or convalescent COVID-19. Sequences were obtained from peripheral blood.

The CDR3 DNA follows: TGTGCCAGCAGGGACTACTCCTACGAGCAGTACTTC. It codes for CASRDYSYEQYF. The chain employs TRBV6-5 and TRBJ2-7; tentative D call: TRBD2 (6 bases). Germline V CDR1 and CDR2: MNHEY, SVGAGI. The V gene lost 6 bases and the J gene lost 0 bases, with 6 bases spanning the gap. CDR3 length: 12 residues.